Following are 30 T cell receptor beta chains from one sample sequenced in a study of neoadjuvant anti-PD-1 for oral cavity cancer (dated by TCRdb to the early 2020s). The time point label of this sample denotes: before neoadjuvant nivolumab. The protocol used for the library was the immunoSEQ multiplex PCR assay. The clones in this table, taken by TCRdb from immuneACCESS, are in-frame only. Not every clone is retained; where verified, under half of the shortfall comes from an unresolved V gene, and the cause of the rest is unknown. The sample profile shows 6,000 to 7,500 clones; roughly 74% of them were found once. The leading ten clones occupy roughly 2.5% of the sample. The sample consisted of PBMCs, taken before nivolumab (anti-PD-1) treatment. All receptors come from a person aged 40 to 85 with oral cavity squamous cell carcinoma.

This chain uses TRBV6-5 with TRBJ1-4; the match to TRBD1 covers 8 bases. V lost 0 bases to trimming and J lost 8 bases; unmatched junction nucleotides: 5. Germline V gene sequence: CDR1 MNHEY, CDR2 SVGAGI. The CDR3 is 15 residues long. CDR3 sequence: CASSYSQGASEKLFF. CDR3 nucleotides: TGTGCCAGCAGTTACTCTCAGGGGGCGAGCGAAAAACTGTTTTTT.

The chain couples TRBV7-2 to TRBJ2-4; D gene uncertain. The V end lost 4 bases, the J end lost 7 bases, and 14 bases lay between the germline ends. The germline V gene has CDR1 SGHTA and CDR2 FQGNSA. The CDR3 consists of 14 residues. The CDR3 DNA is TGTGCCAGCAGCTGGCCCGGCGAAAGGAACATTCAGTACTTC. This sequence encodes CASSWPGERNIQYF.

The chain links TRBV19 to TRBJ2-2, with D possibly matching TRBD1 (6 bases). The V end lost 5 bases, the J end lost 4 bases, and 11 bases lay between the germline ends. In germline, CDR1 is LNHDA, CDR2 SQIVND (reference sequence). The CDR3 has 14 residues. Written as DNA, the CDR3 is TGTGCCAGTAGTCGCCCAGGGGCCACCGGGGAGCTGTTTTTT. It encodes CASSRPGATGELFF.

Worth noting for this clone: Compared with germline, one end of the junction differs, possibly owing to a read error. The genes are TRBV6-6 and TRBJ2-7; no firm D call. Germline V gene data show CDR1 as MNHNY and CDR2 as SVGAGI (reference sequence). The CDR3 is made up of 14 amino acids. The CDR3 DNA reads TGTGCCAGCAGCTTCGGGTTCGGTAGGCCCGCGGATGACTTC. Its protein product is CASSFGFGRPADDF.

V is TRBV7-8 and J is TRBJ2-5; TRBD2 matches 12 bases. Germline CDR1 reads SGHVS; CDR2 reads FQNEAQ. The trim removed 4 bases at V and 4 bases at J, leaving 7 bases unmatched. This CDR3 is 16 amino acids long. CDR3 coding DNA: TGTGCCAGCAGCTGGATGACTAGCGGGGGCGGAGAGACCCAGTACTTC. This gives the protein CASSWMTSGGGETQYF.

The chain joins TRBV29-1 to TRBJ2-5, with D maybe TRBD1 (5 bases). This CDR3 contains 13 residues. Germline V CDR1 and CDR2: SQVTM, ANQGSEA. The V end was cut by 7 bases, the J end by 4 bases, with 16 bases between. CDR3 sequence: CSAPPGIGETQYF. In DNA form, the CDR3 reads TGCAGCGCCCCGCCAGGGATAGGAGAGACCCAGTACTTC.

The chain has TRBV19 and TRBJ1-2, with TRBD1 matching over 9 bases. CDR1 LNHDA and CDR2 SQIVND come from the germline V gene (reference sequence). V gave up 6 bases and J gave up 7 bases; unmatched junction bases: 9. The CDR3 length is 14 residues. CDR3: CASSRDREMGGYTF. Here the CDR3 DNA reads TGTGCCAGTAGCCGGGACAGGGAAATGGGTGGCTACACCTTC.

The CDR3 loop is CASSPRTGGLFF. CDR3 nucleotides: TGTGCCAGCAGCCCTCGGACAGGAGGACTGTTTTTT. The chain is built from TRBV7-9 and TRBJ1-4; 7 nucleotides match TRBD1. CDR1 and CDR2 (germline): SEHNR, FQNEAQ (reference sequence). V gave up 5 bases and J gave up 13 bases; unmatched junction bases: 7. CDR3 length equals 12 residues.

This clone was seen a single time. Written as DNA, the CDR3 is TGCGCCAGCAGCCAAGTTGGGACAGGGAATTACTACGAGCAGTACTTC. It yields the protein CASSQVGTGNYYEQYF. J is TRBJ2-7 and V is TRBV4-3, with 9 bases lining up with TRBD1. This CDR3 contains 16 residues. Germline V gene sequence: CDR1 LGHNA, CDR2 YSLEER. The V and J ends lost 1 base and 3 bases, in that order; junction bases with no gene match: 7.

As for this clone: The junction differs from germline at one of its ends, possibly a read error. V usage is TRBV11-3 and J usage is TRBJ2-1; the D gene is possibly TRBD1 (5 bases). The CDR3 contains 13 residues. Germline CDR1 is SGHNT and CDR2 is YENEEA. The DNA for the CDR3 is TGTGCCAGCAGCCGAATTTGGGGCAATCAGCAGTTCTTC. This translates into CASSRIWGNQQFF.

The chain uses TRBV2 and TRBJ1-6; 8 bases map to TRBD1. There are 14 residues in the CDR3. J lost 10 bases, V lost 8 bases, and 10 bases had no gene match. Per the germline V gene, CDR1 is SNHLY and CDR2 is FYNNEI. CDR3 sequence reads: CASQGGQVDSPLHF. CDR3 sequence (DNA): TGTGCCAGCCAAGGGGGACAGGTGGACTCACCCCTCCACTTT.

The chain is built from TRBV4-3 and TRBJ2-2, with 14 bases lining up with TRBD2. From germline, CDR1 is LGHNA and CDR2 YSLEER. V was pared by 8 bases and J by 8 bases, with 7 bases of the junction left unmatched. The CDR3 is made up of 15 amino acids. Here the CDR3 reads CASQLGLAGAGELFF. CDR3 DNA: TGCGCCAGCCAACTGGGACTAGCGGGGGCGGGGGAGCTGTTTTTT.

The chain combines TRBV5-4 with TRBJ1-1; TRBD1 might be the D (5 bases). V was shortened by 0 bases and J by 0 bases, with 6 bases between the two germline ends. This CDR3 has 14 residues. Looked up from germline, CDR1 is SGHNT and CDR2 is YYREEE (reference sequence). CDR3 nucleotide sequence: TGTGCCAGCAGCTTGGGACAGATGAACACTGAAGCTTTCTTT. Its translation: CASSLGQMNTEAFF.

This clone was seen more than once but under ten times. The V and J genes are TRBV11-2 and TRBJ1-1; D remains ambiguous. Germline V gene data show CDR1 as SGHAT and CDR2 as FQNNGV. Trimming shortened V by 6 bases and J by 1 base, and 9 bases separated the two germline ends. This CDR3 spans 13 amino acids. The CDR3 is CASRSLANTEAFF. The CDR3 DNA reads TGTGCCAGCAGGTCCCTAGCGAACACTGAAGCTTTCTTT.

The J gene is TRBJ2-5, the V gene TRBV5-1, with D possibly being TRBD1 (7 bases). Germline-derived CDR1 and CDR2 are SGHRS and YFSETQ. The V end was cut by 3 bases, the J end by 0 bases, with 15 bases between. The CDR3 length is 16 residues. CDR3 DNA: TGCGCCAGCAGCTCCAGGGGGGTAGGTTACCAAGAGACCCAGTACTTC. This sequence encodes CASSSRGVGYQETQYF.

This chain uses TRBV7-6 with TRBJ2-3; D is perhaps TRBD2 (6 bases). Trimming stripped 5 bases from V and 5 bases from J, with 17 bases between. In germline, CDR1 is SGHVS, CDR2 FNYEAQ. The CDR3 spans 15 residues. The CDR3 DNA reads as TGTGCCAGCAGCCGTGGGACGGGAGAAGGAGATACGCAGTATTTT. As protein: CASSRGTGEGDTQYF.

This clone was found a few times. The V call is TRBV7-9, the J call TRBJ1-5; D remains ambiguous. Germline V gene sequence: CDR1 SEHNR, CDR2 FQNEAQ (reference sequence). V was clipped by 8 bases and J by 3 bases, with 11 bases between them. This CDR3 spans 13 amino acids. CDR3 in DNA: TGTGCCAGCCAACGGAGTAACAATCAGCCCCAGCATTTT. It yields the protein CASQRSNNQPQHF.

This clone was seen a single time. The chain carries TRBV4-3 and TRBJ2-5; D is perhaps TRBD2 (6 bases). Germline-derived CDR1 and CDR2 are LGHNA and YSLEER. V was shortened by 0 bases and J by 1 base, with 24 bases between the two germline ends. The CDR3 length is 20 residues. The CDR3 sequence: CASSQDAGFIRGRIQETQYF. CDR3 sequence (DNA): TGCGCCAGCAGCCAAGATGCGGGATTCATACGGGGGAGAATCCAAGAGACCCAGTACTTC.

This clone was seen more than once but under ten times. The CDR3 reads CASSSQGANTGELFF. CDR3 bases: TGTGCCAGCAGCTCACAGGGGGCGAACACCGGGGAGCTGTTTTTT. The chain carries TRBV7-7 and TRBJ2-2, with 8 bases aligning to TRBD1. Trimming at V came to 4 bases and at J to 0 bases, leaving 1 base not matched to a gene. This CDR3 spans 15 amino acids. CDR1 and CDR2 (germline): SSHAT, FNYEAQ (reference sequence).

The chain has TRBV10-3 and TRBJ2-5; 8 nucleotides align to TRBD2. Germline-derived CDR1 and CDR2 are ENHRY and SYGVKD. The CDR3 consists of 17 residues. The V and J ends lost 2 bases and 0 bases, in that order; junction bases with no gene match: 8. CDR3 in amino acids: CAISEVSGGPDQETQYF. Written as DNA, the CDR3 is TGTGCCATCAGTGAGGTGAGCGGGGGACCTGACCAAGAGACCCAGTACTTC.

The CDR3 loop is CASSPSDSRQYNEQFF. CDR3 sequence (DNA): TGTGCCAGCAGTCCCTCGGACAGCAGACAATACAATGAGCAGTTCTTC. The chain employs TRBV27 and TRBJ2-1; maybe TRBD1 (6 bases). CDR3 size: 16 residues. Germline values: CDR1 MNHEY, CDR2 SMNVEV (reference sequence). Trimming took off 5 bases at V and 4 bases at J, with 18 bases between the two ends.

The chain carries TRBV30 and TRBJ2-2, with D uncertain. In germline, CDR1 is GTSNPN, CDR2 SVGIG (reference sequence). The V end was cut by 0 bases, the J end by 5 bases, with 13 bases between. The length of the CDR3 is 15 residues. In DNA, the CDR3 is TGTGCCTGGAGTGTCCCATATGCCGGAACCGGGGAGCTGTTTTTT. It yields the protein CAWSVPYAGTGELFF.

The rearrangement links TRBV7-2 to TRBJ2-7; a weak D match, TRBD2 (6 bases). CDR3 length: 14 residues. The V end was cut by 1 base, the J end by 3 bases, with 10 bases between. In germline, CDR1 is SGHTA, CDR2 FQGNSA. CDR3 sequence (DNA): TGTGCCAGCAGCTTAGATCGAGCGGGCTACGAGCAGTACTTC. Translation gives CASSLDRAGYEQYF.

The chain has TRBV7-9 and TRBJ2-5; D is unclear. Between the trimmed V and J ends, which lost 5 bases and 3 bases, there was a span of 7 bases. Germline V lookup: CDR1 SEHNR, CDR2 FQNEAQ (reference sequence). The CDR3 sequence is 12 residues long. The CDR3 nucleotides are TGTGCCAGCAGCCCGATCGAAGAGACCCAGTACTTC. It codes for CASSPIEETQYF.

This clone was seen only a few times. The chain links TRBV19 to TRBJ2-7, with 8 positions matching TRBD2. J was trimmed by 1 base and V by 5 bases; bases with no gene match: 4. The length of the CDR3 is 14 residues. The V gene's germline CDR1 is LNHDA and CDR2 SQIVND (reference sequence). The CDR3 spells CASSPTSVSYEQYF. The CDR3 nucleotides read TGTGCCAGTAGTCCGACTAGCGTGTCCTACGAGCAGTACTTC.

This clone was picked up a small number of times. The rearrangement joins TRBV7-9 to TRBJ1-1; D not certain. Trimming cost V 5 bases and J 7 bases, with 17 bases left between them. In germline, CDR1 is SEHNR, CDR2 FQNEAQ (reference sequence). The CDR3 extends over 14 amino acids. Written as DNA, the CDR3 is TGTGCCAGCAGCCCCACCCGGAGCCGAAATGAAGCTTTCTTT. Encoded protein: CASSPTRSRNEAFF.

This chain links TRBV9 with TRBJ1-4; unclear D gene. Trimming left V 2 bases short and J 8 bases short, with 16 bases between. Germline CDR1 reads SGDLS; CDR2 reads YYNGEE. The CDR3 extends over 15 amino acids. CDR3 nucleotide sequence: TGTGCCAGCAGCGTGAACAGCGGACCGAACGAAAAACTGTTTTTT. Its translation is CASSVNSGPNEKLFF.

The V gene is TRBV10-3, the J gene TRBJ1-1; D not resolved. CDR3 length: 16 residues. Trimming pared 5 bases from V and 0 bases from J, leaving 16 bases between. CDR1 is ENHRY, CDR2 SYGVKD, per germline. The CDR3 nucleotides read TGTGCCATCAGTCCCTACACCACTCCAGTGAACACTGAAGCTTTCTTT. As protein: CAISPYTTPVNTEAFF.

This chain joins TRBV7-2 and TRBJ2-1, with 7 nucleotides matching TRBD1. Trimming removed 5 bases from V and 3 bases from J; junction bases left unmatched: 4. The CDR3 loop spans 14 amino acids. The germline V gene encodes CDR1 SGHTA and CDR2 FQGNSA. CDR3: CASSPGQYYNEQFF. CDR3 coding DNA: TGTGCCAGCAGCCCGGGACAGTACTACAATGAGCAGTTCTTC.

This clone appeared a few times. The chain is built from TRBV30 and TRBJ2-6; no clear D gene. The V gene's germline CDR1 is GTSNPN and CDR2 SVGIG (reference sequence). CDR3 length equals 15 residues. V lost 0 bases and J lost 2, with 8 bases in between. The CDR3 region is CAWSVGLAGANVLTF. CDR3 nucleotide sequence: TGTGCCTGGAGTGTAGGTTTAGCTGGGGCCAACGTCCTGACTTTC.